Sequencing of this T cell receptor beta chain was carried out in a study of T-cell memory formation after mild COVID-19. Across the whole study: Largely donor-specific TCR clusters were found.

5'RACE, which relied on constant-segment primers, yielded TCR alpha and TCR beta cDNA libraries carrying sample barcodes and UMIs. MiXCR was run by TCRdb on the 5' RACE reads, yielding one entry per CDR3 protein. The table shows tens of thousands of distinct CDR3 sequences, with more than 10% occurring only once. Study outcomes and limitations: CD4/CD8 balance characterized clones contracting day 15 to 85, and CD4+ skew characterized later expanders. The main location of contracting CD4+ clones was CM and EM, and that of contracting CD8+ clones was EMRA.

The CDR3 is 14 residues long. A note on this clonotype: Its antigen is not identified. At one of its ends the junction is not consistent with the germline gene, which may arise from a read error.

The sequenced sample consisted of PBMCs or a T cell subset sorted from them (not recorded which). The chain recombines TRBV12-3 or TRBV12-4 with TRBJ1-2; possibly TRBD1 for D (6 bases). This clonotype originated in an adult woman who had mild COVID-19 (a few samples of this study predate the infection). Cell type and time point are not known. The CDR3, as DNA: TGTGCCAGCTGTTTGGGGGCAGGAAACTATGGCTACACCTTC. This codes for CASCLGAGNYGYTF.